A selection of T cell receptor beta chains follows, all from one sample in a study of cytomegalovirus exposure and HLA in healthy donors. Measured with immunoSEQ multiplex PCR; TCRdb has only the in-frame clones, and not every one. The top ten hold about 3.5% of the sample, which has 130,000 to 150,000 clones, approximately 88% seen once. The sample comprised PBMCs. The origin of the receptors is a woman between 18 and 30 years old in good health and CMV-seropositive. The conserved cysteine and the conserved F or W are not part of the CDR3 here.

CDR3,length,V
ASSLLASDTQY,11,TRBV5-1
ASSIWTGVDYYGYT,14,TRBV27
ASSPAGQGFWAEAF,14,TRBV9
ASRPTGSRYGYT,12,TRBV6-5
ASSWQGAYEQF,11,TRBV2
ASSWTSGRSTDTQY,14,TRBV5-1
ASSDGLAGSYEQY,13,TRBV9
ASSALAGGPNSYNEQF,16,TRBV5-1
ASWGRRRYEPQH,12,TRBV28
ASSRLAGGPYEQY,13,TRBV6-5
ASAERETQY,9,TRBV7-7
ASSGPGQGAGANVLT,15,TRBV2
ASTSRVADSYEQY,13,TRBV2
SGLPGTNEQF,10,TRBV29-1
ASGFVTSGTDTQY,13,TRBV12-5
ASSYSGETGELF,12,TRBV5-1
ASRGLAYEQY,10,TRBV28
ASTDNEQF,8,TRBV6-1
ASRRQITAYEQY,12,TRBV27
AWSETHRQFTDTQY,14,TRBV30
AWSVQGTETQY,11,TRBV30
ASSVNRGTEAF,11,TRBV9